Presented here are 21 T cell receptor beta chains from one specimen sequenced in a study of shared clonotypes between healthy human individuals. Only in-frame clones appear in the TCRdb table, and some are missing; sequencing was by immunoSEQ multiplex PCR. Among about 490,000 clones, over 65% were seen once, and the ten largest hold 10% to 15%. The sample was PBMCs. These receptor sequences come from a woman in her forties in good health. Some clones in this sample may be carry-over from other donors' samples.

This clone occurred a few times. The DNA of the CDR3 is TGTGCCAGCAGCGTAACCCAAAATGGCAATCAGCCCCAGCATTTT. Amino acids: CASSVTQNGNQPQHF. The chain carries TRBV2 and TRBJ1-5; D unresolved. CDR1 and CDR2 (germline): SNHLY, FYNNEI. The V and J ends lost 6 bases and 2 bases respectively, with 14 bases between them. The CDR3 is 15 residues long. The variable domain in full, with the rest retrieved from reference TRBV2 and TRBJ1-5, is EPEVTQTPSHQVTQMGQEVILRCVPISNHLYFYWYRQILGQKVEFLVSFYNNEISEKSEIFDDQFSVERPDGSNFTLKIRSTKLEDSAMYFCASSVTQNGNQPQHFGDGTRLSIL.

This chain joins TRBV11-2 and TRBJ1-4, with D possibly being TRBD1 (6 bases). The CDR3 runs to 16 residues. V was trimmed by 0 bases and J by 7 bases, leaving 15 bases between them. CDR1 SGHAT and CDR2 FQNNGV come from the germline V gene. The CDR3 loop is CASSLDIGGWSEKLFF. The DNA of the CDR3 is TGTGCCAGCAGCTTAGATATCGGGGGCTGGAGTGAAAAACTGTTTTTT.

The count of this clone is one. The chain recombines TRBV28 with TRBJ2-3, with D unresolved. The CDR3 totals 15 residues. Trimming took 6 bases from V and 3 from J, leaving 16 bases between them. Germline CDR1 reads MDHEN; CDR2 reads SYDVKM. DNA for the CDR3: TGTGCCAGCAGCTTTATGTCCGGGTGGACAGATACGCAGTATTTT. It encodes CASSFMSGWTDTQYF.

The V and J genes are TRBV25-1 and TRBJ1-1, with D maybe TRBD1 (5 bases). CDR1 is MGHDK and CDR2 is SYGVNS in the germline V gene. CDR3 length equals 15 residues. Between the trimmed V and J ends, which lost 1 base and 1 base, there was a span of 10 bases. The CDR3 DNA reads TGTGCCAGCAGTGAATTTCGGGGGTCGAACACTGAAGCTTTCTTT. Translated: CASSEFRGSNTEAFF.

This clone was found once. The chain has TRBV30 and TRBJ2-7; 9 nucleotides align to TRBD1. The germline gives CDR1 GTSNPN, CDR2 SVGIG (reference sequence). The CDR3 contains 18 residues. J was trimmed by 4 bases and V by 2 bases; bases with no gene match: 18. Here the CDR3 DNA reads TGTGCCTGGAGTCGCACCACCTTTAGGACAGGGGAGGTATACGAGCAGTACTTC. It specifies CAWSRTTFRTGEVYEQYF.

This clone was picked up one time. CDR3 bases: TGTGCCAGCAGCTTAGCTCCGGGACAGGGCGTTAACTTCTACGAGCAGTACTTC. Its protein is CASSLAPGQGVNFYEQYF. This rearrangement joins TRBV7-6 to TRBJ2-7; 9 bases are a match to TRBD1. Germline CDR1 and CDR2: SGHVS and FNYEAQ. CDR3 length: 18 residues. J lost 3 bases, V lost 0 bases, and 12 bases had no gene match.

Only a few counts were recorded for this clone. The chain carries TRBV28 and TRBJ2-5; 9 bases fit TRBD1. Germline CDR1 MDHEN, CDR2 SYDVKM. The CDR3 runs to 16 residues. V dropped 7 bases and J dropped 2; count of bases not matched to a gene: 11. The CDR3 spells CASTGPHRGQQETQYF. The DNA for the CDR3 is TGTGCCAGCACCGGACCCCACAGGGGGCAACAAGAGACCCAGTACTTC.

The V call is TRBV27, the J call TRBJ2-2; the match to TRBD1 covers 9 bases. This CDR3 is 14 amino acids long. V lost 5 bases to trimming and J lost 6 bases; unmatched junction nucleotides: 4. Germline V gene data show CDR1 as MNHEY and CDR2 as SMNVEV (reference sequence). CDR3 sequence reads: CASSPGTGPGELFF. In DNA, the CDR3 is TGTGCCAGCAGTCCCGGGACAGGGCCCGGGGAGCTGTTTTTT.

CDR3 nucleotide sequence: TGTGCCAGCAGCTTACACGGGCAGACTAACTATGGCTACACCTTC. It translates to CASSLHGQTNYGYTF. The chain is built from TRBV7-2 and TRBJ1-2; D call uncertain. V was trimmed by 2 bases and J by 0 bases, leaving 10 bases between them. CDR1 is SGHTA, CDR2 FQGNSA, per germline. The CDR3 has 15 amino acids. The full variable domain, with the rest looked up from reference TRBV7-2 and TRBJ1-2, is GAGVSQSPSNKVTEKGKDVELRCDPISGHTALYWYRQSLGQGLEFLIYFQGNSAPDKSGLPSDRFSAERTGGSVSTLTIQRTQQEDSAVYLCASSLHGQTNYGYTFGSGTRLTVV.

The chain couples TRBV10-2 to TRBJ2-6; 13 bases align to TRBD2. Germline trimming cut 4 bases from V and 0 bases from J; bases unmatched to any gene: 3. This CDR3 contains 18 residues. Germline-derived CDR1 and CDR2 are WSHSY and SAAADI. The CDR3 protein is CASSGGLAGVSGANVLTF. The DNA of the CDR3 is TGCGCCAGCAGTGGAGGACTAGCGGGGGTCTCTGGGGCCAACGTCCTGACTTTC.

With regard to this clone: This CDR3 is also generated by other DNA sequences in the sample. Written as DNA, the CDR3 is TGTGCCAGCAGCGTAGGGGTTGGGGAAAAACTGTTTTTT. Protein sequence: CASSVGVGEKLFF. V is TRBV9 and J is TRBJ1-4; unclear D gene. The V end lost 0 bases, the J end lost 8 bases, and 8 bases lay between the germline ends. This CDR3 spans 13 amino acids. In germline, CDR1 is SGDLS, CDR2 YYNGEE.

The chain employs TRBV18 and TRBJ1-2, with TRBD1 identical over 8 bases. CDR3 size: 16 residues. V shed 1 base, J shed 4 bases, and the junction held 8 bases outside the gene matches. The germline CDR1 and CDR2 sequences are KGHSH and LQKENI. Here the CDR3 DNA reads TGTGCCAGCTCACCACAGGGGTCAGGGGGCTCCTATGGCTACACCTTC. Translating it yields CASSPQGSGGSYGYTF.

The V gene is TRBV23-1, the J gene TRBJ1-5; a possible D gene is TRBD1 (5 bases). TRBV23-1 counts as an open reading frame of uncertain function. The CDR3 is 15 amino acids. The V and J ends lost 1 base and 0 bases respectively, with 7 bases between them. The chain's CDR3 is CASSQLGLSNQPQHF. The CDR3, as DNA: TGCGCCAGCAGTCAATTGGGGCTTAGCAATCAGCCCCAGCATTTT.

The sample holds one count of this clone. The chain employs TRBV2 and TRBJ2-2; TRBD1 matches at 7 bases. V dropped 8 bases and J dropped 2; count of bases not matched to a gene: 5. The CDR3 spans 14 residues. The germline CDR1 and CDR2 sequences are SNHLY and FYNNEI. This CDR3 is CASGRDSNTGELFF. As DNA, the CDR3 is TGTGCCAGCGGCCGGGACAGCAACACCGGGGAGCTGTTTTTT. Together with reference TRBV2 and TRBJ2-2, the CDR3 gives the full variable domain: EPEVTQTPSHQVTQMGQEVILRCVPISNHLYFYWYRQILGQKVEFLVSFYNNEISEKSEIFDDQFSVERPDGSNFTLKIRSTKLEDSAMYFCASGRDSNTGELFFGEGSRLTVL.

This clone is a singleton in its sample. V usage is TRBV19 and J usage is TRBJ1-4, with TRBD1 matching 9 bases. The CDR3 covers 15 residues. Trimming took 4 bases from V and 7 from J; bases not matched to a gene: 7. Germline CDR1 reads LNHDA; CDR2 reads SQIVND (reference sequence). The CDR3 DNA is TGTGCCAGTAGTACCAGGACAGGGGATCCTGAAAAACTGTTTTTT. Translating it yields CASSTRTGDPEKLFF.

The V and J genes are TRBV18 and TRBJ1-1; D remains unclear. This CDR3 is built from 14 residues. Trimming cost V 6 bases and J 0 bases, with 11 bases left between them. Germline values: CDR1 KGHSH, CDR2 LQKENI. The CDR3 bases are TGTGCCAGCTCTCTTAGTCAATTGAACACTGAAGCTTTCTTT. It yields the protein CASSLSQLNTEAFF.

The rearrangement links TRBV28 to TRBJ2-7; D gene uncertain. Germline CDR1 MDHEN, CDR2 SYDVKM. CDR3 length equals 13 residues. V lost 3 bases and J 0 bases, leaving 6 bases between the germline ends. CDR3 DNA sequence: TGTGCCAGCAGTTTGGGCCACTCCTACGAGCAGTACTTC. Translated, it gives CASSLGHSYEQYF.

The chain uses TRBV27 and TRBJ1-1; a weak D match, TRBD1 (6 bases). CDR3 size: 15 residues. V shed 0 bases and J shed 0 bases, with 8 bases lying between them. Germline CDR1 and CDR2: MNHEY and SMNVEV (reference sequence). The CDR3 DNA is TGTGCCAGCAGTTTATCAGACAGGATGAACACTGAAGCTTTCTTT. Its translation is CASSLSDRMNTEAFF.

As to this clone: A clone one base away is much larger, so this may be a read error. This sample includes further DNA sequences coding for the same CDR3. V and J are TRBV30 and TRBJ2-7; tentatively, D is TRBD2 (6 bases). Per germline, CDR1 GTSNPN and CDR2 SVGIG (reference sequence). With 2 bases removed from V and 6 bases from J, the gap between germline ends came to 17 bases. CDR3 length equals 14 residues. The CDR3 DNA is TGTGCCTGGAGTTTGGCGGGGTGGTCTCGCGAGCAGTACTTC. It is translated as CAWSLAGWSREQYF.

The DNA for the CDR3 is TGCGCCAGCAGCTTGGAAGGTAGTAATACGCAGTATTTT. It codes for CASSLEGSNTQYF. The V gene is TRBV5-1, the J gene TRBJ2-3; no clear D gene. V lost 0 bases, J lost 7 bases, and 9 bases lay in between. The germline V gene encodes CDR1 SGHRS and CDR2 YFSETQ. The CDR3 is 13 residues long.

The rearrangement joins TRBV5-1 to TRBJ1-1; maybe TRBD1 (5 bases). Germline CDR1 and CDR2: SGHRS and YFSETQ. The CDR3 has 12 amino acids. The V end lost 4 bases, the J end lost 7 bases, and 11 bases lay between the germline ends. DNA for the CDR3: TGCGCCAGCAGCACCGGGACGGTTGAAGCTTTCTTT. It codes for CASSTGTVEAFF.